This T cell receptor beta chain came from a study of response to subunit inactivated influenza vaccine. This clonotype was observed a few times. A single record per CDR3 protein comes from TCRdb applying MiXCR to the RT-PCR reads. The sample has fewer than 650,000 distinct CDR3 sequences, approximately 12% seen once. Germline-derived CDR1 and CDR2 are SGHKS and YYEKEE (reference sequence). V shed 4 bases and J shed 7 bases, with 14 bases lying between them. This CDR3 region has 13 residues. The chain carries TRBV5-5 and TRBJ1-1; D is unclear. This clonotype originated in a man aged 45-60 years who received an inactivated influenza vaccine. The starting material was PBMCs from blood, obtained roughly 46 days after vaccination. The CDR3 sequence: CASSPSRLGEAFF. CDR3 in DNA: TGTGCCAGCAGCCCCTCAAGGCTTGGTGAAGCTTTCTTT.